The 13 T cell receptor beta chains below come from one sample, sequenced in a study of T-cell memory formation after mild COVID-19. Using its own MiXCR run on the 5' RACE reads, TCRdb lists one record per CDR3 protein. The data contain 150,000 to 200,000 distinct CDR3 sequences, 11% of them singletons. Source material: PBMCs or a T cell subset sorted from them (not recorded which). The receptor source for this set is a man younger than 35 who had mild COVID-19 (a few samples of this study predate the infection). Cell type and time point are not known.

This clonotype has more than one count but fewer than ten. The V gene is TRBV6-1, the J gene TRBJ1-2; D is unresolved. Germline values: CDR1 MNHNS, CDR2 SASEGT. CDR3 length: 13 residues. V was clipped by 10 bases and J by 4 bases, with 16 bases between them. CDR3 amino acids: CATQPSYVYGYTF. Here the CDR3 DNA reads TGTGCCACCCAGCCCAGTTACGTCTATGGCTACACCTTC.

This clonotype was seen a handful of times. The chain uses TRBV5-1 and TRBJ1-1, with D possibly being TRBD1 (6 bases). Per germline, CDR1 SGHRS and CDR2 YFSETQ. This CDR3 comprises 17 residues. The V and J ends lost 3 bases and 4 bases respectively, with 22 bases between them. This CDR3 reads CASSSLLTGPKGTEAFF. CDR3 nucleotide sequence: TGCGCCAGCAGCTCGTTACTAACAGGGCCTAAAGGCACTGAAGCTTTCTTT.

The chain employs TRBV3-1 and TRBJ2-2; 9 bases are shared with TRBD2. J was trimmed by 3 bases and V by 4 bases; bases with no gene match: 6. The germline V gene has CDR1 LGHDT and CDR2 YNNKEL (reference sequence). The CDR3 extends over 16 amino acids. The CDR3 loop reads CASSRGGATDTGELFF. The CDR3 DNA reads TGTGCCAGCAGCCGCGGGGGGGCCACGGACACCGGGGAGCTGTTTTTT.

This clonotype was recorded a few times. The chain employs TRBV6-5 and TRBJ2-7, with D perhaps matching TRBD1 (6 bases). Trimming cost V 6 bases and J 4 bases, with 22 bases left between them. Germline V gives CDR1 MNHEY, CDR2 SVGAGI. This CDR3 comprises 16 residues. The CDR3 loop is CASSQNPQGSGYEQYF. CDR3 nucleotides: TGTGCCAGCAGCCAGAATCCACAGGGATCGGGATACGAGCAGTACTTC.

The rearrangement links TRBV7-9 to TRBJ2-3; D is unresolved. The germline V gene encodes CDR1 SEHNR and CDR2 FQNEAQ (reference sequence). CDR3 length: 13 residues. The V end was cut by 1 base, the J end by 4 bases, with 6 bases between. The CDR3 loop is CASSLGWSDTQYF. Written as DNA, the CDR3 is TGTGCCAGCAGCTTAGGTTGGTCAGATACGCAGTATTTT.

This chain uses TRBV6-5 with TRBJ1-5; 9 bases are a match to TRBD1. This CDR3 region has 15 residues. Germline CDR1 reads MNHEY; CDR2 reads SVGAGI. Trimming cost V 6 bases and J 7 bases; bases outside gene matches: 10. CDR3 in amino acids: CASSQGQGWRQPQHF. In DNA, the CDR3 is TGTGCCAGCAGCCAAGGACAGGGGTGGCGCCAGCCCCAGCATTTT.

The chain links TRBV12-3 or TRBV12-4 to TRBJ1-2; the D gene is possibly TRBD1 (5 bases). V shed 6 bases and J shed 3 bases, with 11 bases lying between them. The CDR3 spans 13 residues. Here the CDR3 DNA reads TGTGCCAGCAGCCAATCACAGGACTATGGCTACACCTTC. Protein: CASSQSQDYGYTF.

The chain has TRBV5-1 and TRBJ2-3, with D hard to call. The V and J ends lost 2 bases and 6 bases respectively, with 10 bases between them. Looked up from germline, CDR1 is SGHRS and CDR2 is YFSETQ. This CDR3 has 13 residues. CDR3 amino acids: CASSFGLGDTQYF. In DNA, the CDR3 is TGCGCCAGCAGCTTTGGGTTGGGGGATACGCAGTATTTT.

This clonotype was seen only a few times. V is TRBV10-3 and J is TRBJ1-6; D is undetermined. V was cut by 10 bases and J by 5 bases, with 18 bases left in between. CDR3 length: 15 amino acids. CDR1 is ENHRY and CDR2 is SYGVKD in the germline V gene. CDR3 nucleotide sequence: TGTGCCACAGCCCCCCAAACGGGGAATAATTCACCCCTCCACTTT. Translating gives CATAPQTGNNSPLHF.

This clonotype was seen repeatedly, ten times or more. The CDR3 DNA reads as TGTGCCAGCAGTAAGGGTAAAGAGCAGTACGTC. Translation: CASSKGKEQYV. This rearrangement joins TRBV6-5 to TRBJ2-7; D is ambiguous. The V end lost 5 bases, the J end lost 7 bases, and 9 bases lay between the germline ends. The CDR3 runs to 11 residues. Germline values: CDR1 MNHEY, CDR2 SVGAGI.

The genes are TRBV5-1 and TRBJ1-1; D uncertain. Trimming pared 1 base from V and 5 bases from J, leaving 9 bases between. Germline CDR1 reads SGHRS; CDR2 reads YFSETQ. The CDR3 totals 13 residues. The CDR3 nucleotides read TGCGCCAGCAGCTTGAGGGTTGGGACTGAAGCTTTCTTT. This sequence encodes CASSLRVGTEAFF.

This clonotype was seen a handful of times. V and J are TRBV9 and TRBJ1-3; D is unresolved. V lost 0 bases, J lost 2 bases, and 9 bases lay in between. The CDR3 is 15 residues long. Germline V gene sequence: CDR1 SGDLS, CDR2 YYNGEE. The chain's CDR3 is CASSVASGAGNTIYF. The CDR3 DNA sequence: TGTGCCAGCAGCGTAGCTTCGGGAGCTGGAAACACCATATATTTT. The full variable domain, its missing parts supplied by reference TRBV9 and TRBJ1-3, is DSGVTQTPKHLITATGQRVTLRCSPRSGDLSVYWYQQSLDQGLQFLIQYYNGEERAKGNILERFSAQQFPDLHSELNLSSLELGDSALYFCASSVASGAGNTIYFGEGSWLTVV.

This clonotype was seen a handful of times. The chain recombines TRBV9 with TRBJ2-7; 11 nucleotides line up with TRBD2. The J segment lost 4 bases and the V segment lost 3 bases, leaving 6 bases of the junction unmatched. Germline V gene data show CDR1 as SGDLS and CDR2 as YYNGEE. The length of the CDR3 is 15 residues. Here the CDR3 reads CASSETGTSGYEQYF. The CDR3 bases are TGTGCCAGCAGCGAGACCGGGACTAGCGGTTACGAGCAGTACTTC.